The 10 T cell receptor beta chains presented below share a single source sample, sequenced in a study of cytotoxic CD8 clonotypes in ibrutinib-treated CLL. The data were produced by immunoSEQ multiplex PCR, yet TCRdb's version contains in-frame clones alone and is incomplete. The table has some 58,000 clones, 71% seen once. The sequenced sample was PBMCs, obtained after 12 months of ibrutinib treatment. These receptor sequences come from a human donor with chronic lymphocytic leukemia.

This chain connects TRBV6-5 to TRBJ2-3, with D possibly matching TRBD2 (5 bases). Germline lookup yields CDR1 MNHEY and CDR2 SVGAGI. Trimming took 6 bases from V and 3 from J, leaving 13 bases between them. The CDR3 totals 14 residues. The CDR3 is CASSPSAGTDTQYF. The CDR3 bases are TGTGCCAGCAGCCCCTCGGCGGGTACAGATACGCAGTATTTT.

The CDR3, as DNA: TGCGCCAGCAAGGGACAGGGGAACTACGAGCAGTACTTC. Residues: CASKGQGNYEQYF. The chain is built from TRBV5-1 and TRBJ2-7; TRBD1 matches at 10 bases. The CDR3 spans 13 residues. The V and J ends lost 6 bases and 3 bases, in that order; junction bases with no gene match: 3. CDR1 is SGHRS, CDR2 YFSETQ, per germline.

V is TRBV11-2 and J is TRBJ2-7, with no clear D. V lost 2 bases and J 1 base, leaving 9 bases between the germline ends. In germline, CDR1 is SGHAT, CDR2 FQNNGV. The CDR3 consists of 14 residues. The CDR3 spells CASSLSLASYEQYF. The CDR3 nucleotides are TGTGCCAGCAGCTTATCTTTGGCGTCCTACGAGCAGTACTTC.

CDR3: CASSLDLAGLENEQFF. CDR3 DNA: TGTGCCAGCAGCTTGGATCTAGCGGGTTTAGAGAATGAGCAGTTCTTC. The chain uses TRBV5-4 and TRBJ2-1; 8 bases map to TRBD2. J gave up 7 bases and V 0 bases, and 9 bases lay outside the gene matches. The CDR3 is made up of 16 amino acids. Looked up from germline, CDR1 is SGHNT and CDR2 is YYREEE (reference sequence).

The CDR3 DNA follows: TGTGCCAGTGAGGTTAGGGTCACCGGGGAGCTGTTTTTT. It encodes CASEVRVTGELFF. This chain links TRBV5-6 with TRBJ2-2; D remains ambiguous. CDR1 is SGHDT, CDR2 YYEEEE, per germline. The CDR3 spans 13 residues. Trimming took 8 bases from V and 4 from J, leaving 12 bases between them.

The V gene is TRBV18, the J gene TRBJ2-5, with 7 bases lining up with TRBD1. Germline V gene lookup returns CDR1 KGHSH and CDR2 LQKENI. With 4 bases clipped from V and 4 bases from J, the junction kept 6 bases outside the gene matches. CDR3 length equals 14 residues. CDR3: CASSLTGAGETQYF. The CDR3 DNA reads as TGTGCCAGCTCACTAACAGGGGCGGGAGAGACCCAGTACTTC.

This clone rates as medium-sized. The V and J genes are TRBV11-2 and TRBJ2-1; maybe TRBD2 (6 bases). Germline assignment: CDR1 SGHAT and CDR2 FQNNGV. There are 17 residues in the CDR3. Trimming cost V 1 base and J 7 bases, with 20 bases left between them. In nucleotides, the CDR3 is TGTGCCAGCAGCTTAGTTGTTGGCAGCGGGCCTGGGAATGAGCAGTTCTTC. It yields the protein CASSLVVGSGPGNEQFF.

This chain uses TRBV6-1 with TRBJ2-1, with 8 bases fitting TRBD2. CDR1 is MNHNS and CDR2 is SASEGT in the germline V gene. The CDR3 runs 14 residues. J lost 7 bases, V lost 5 bases, and 7 bases had no gene match. CDR3 coding DNA: TGTGCCAGCAGTCAGGGGACTAGAGGTAATGAGCAGTTCTTC. Encoded protein: CASSQGTRGNEQFF.

CDR3 in DNA: TGTGCCAGCGGGGTCTCTGGGGCCAACGTCCTGACTTTC. Translating gives CASGVSGANVLTF. The V call is TRBV28, the J call TRBJ2-6; D ambiguous. This CDR3 is 13 amino acids long. With 8 bases removed from V and 0 bases from J, the gap between germline ends came to 5 bases. Germline V gives CDR1 MDHEN, CDR2 SYDVKM. Together with reference TRBV28 and TRBJ2-6, the CDR3 gives the full variable domain: DVKVTQSSRYLVKRTGEKVFLECVQDMDHENMFWYRQDPGLGLRLIYFSYDVKMKEKGDIPEGYSVSREKKERFSLILESASTNQTSMYLCASGVSGANVLTFGAGSRLTVL.

The genes are TRBV7-2 and TRBJ2-2, with unresolved D. The CDR3 is 13 residues long. The V end was cut by 4 bases, the J end by 7 bases, with 10 bases between. The germline gives CDR1 SGHTA, CDR2 FQGNSA. CDR3 coding DNA: TGTGCCAGCAGCTCCCAAAATTTCGGGGAGCTGTTTTTT. This gives the protein CASSSQNFGELFF.